The present TCR beta chain was sequenced within a study of liver allograft versus peripheral blood T cells. Study context: Within transplanted livers, the T cell receptor repertoires were examined and compared against the repertoires present in the peripheral blood of liver transplant recipients.

V lost 3 bases and J lost 4; bases outside the gene matches: 8. This CDR3 has 15 residues. Germline assignment: CDR1 KGHSH and CDR2 LQKENI. MiXCR, run by TCRdb on the reads, gives a single entry per CDR3 protein. The sample carries thousands of distinct CDR3 sequences, over 14% recorded once. Study results and caveats: In liver allografts, T cell receptor repertoires reportedly differed from the repertoires found in peripheral blood.

About this clonotype: Its target is unknown. A read error may be the cause here, since a much bigger clone is one base away. This CDR3 fails to terminate in the conserved phenylalanine or tryptophan, so it likely reflects a read error.

The source is a human patient who had a liver transplant. Some T cells may be supplied by the graft donor. The J gene is TRBJ2-5, the V gene TRBV18; 7 bases align to TRBD1. CDR3 protein: CASSPREGAGETQYS. CDR3 DNA: TGTGCCAGCTCACCCCGAGAGGGGGCCGGAGAGACCCAGTACTCC.